These 30 T cell receptor beta chains were sequenced from one sample in a study of control samples from healthy donors and cancer patients. Here immunoSEQ multiplex PCR was the method, and the copy in TCRdb shows in-frame clones only, minus some. In the table there are approximately 130,000 clones, roughly 89% of which are singletons. What was sequenced was blood. These receptors were taken from a man aged 25 to 40 in good health.

The chain joins TRBV6-1 to TRBJ1-4; D is possibly TRBD1 (6 bases). CDR3 size: 16 residues. CDR1 is MNHNS and CDR2 is SASEGT in the germline V gene. With 4 bases removed from V and 7 bases from J, the gap between germline ends came to 19 bases. This CDR3 reads CASSGKTGIGSEKLFF. The CDR3 region has the DNA TGTGCCAGCAGTGGGAAGACAGGTATAGGGAGTGAAAAACTGTTTTTT.

The V and J genes are TRBV24-1 and TRBJ1-2; possibly TRBD1 for D (5 bases). Trimming left V 5 bases short and J 0 bases short, with 6 bases between. Germline CDR1 KGHDR, CDR2 SFDVKD. CDR3 size: 13 residues. CDR3 protein: CATSGQTNYGYTF. The CDR3, as DNA: TGTGCCACCAGTGGACAGACTAACTATGGCTACACCTTC.

This clone is a singleton in its sample. V and J are TRBV19 and TRBJ1-6, with D unresolved. There are 12 residues in the CDR3. V was cut by 7 bases and J by 2 bases, with 3 bases left in between. CDR1 LNHDA and CDR2 SQIVND come from the germline V gene (reference sequence). CDR3 in amino acids: CASNTYNSPLHF. The CDR3 DNA reads as TGTGCCAGTAACACCTATAATTCACCCCTCCACTTT.

J is TRBJ2-1 and V is TRBV5-1, with 10 bases fitting TRBD1. The J segment lost 4 bases and the V segment lost 3 bases, leaving 4 bases of the junction unmatched. Germline V gene lookup returns CDR1 SGHRS and CDR2 YFSETQ. This CDR3 comprises 15 residues. This CDR3 reads CASSSEGQGYNEQFF. The CDR3 bases are TGCGCCAGCAGCTCCGAGGGACAGGGGTACAATGAGCAGTTCTTC.

A note on this clone: Other nucleotide sequences in the sample specify the same CDR3. The V and J genes are TRBV5-1 and TRBJ2-2; D unresolved. Looked up from germline, CDR1 is SGHRS and CDR2 is YFSETQ. V lost 0 bases and J 6 bases, leaving 3 bases between the germline ends. The CDR3 sequence is 12 residues long. CDR3 residues: CASSLGSGELFF. DNA of the CDR3: TGCGCCAGCAGCTTGGGGTCCGGGGAGCTGTTTTTT.

The chain recombines TRBV24-1 with TRBJ2-2; D is uncertain. CDR1 KGHDR and CDR2 SFDVKD come from the germline V gene. Trimming removed 6 bases at V and 6 bases at J, with 13 bases between. The CDR3 runs 14 residues. This chain's CDR3 is CATSQAGRSGELFF. The DNA of the CDR3 is TGTGCCACCAGTCAAGCCGGCCGCTCCGGGGAGCTGTTTTTT.

The CDR3 bases are TGTGCCAGCTTAAGGGATCGGGGAGACGAGCAGTACTTC. Amino acid sequence: CASLRDRGDEQYF. The genes are TRBV18 and TRBJ2-7; possible D gene TRBD2, 5 bases. The CDR3 is 13 residues long. V shed 7 bases and J shed 5 bases, with 15 bases lying between them. In germline, CDR1 is KGHSH, CDR2 LQKENI.

The chain recombines TRBV9 with TRBJ2-6, with D possibly matching TRBD2 (7 bases). The V gene's germline CDR1 is SGDLS and CDR2 YYNGEE. This CDR3 contains 17 residues. V was cut by 0 bases and J by 2 bases, with 12 bases left in between. DNA of the CDR3: TGTGCCAGCAGCGTAGGCGGGGGCCCCGCTGGGGCCAACGTCCTGACTTTC. It is translated as CASSVGGGPAGANVLTF.

A few counts support this clone. V gene TRBV5-1 combines with J gene TRBJ2-5; D might be TRBD1 (5 bases). CDR3 length equals 15 residues. Germline V gene data show CDR1 as SGHRS and CDR2 as YFSETQ. Trimming pared 4 bases from V and 5 bases from J, leaving 18 bases between. The CDR3 DNA is TGCGCCAGCAGCACTTACAGGCCCGAGAGGGAGACCCAGTACTTC. Its translation: CASSTYRPERETQYF.

This clone was detected only once. The chain joins TRBV5-1 to TRBJ2-3; D is possibly TRBD1 (5 bases). The CDR3 contains 14 residues. V was cut by 4 bases and J by 2 bases, with 11 bases left in between. CDR1 SGHRS and CDR2 YFSETQ come from the germline V gene. The CDR3 spells CASSPQGFTDTQYF. The CDR3 DNA follows: TGCGCCAGCAGCCCCCAGGGCTTCACAGATACGCAGTATTTT.

V gene TRBV7-2 combines with J gene TRBJ1-2; D is undetermined. The CDR3 sequence is 15 residues long. CDR1 and CDR2 (germline): SGHTA, FQGNSA. Trimming removed 1 base from V and 3 bases from J, with 12 bases in between. The CDR3 loop is CASSLEWAEDYGYTF. The DNA of the CDR3 is TGTGCCAGCAGCTTAGAGTGGGCAGAGGACTATGGCTACACCTTC.

This clone came up once. This CDR3 is CASSESGSAKNIQYF. CDR3 nucleotide sequence: TGTGCCAGCAGTGAATCGGGAAGCGCCAAAAACATTCAGTACTTC. This chain links TRBV25-1 with TRBJ2-4; weak D call: TRBD2 (5 bases). The CDR3 is 15 residues long. Trimming removed 1 base from V and 1 base from J, with 8 bases in between. The germline CDR1 and CDR2 sequences are MGHDK and SYGVNS.

The table lists this clone with many counts. This sequence joins TRBV19 and TRBJ1-3, with D unclear. The CDR3 runs 16 residues. The germline V and J ends were trimmed by 2 bases and 4 bases, with 15 bases remaining between them. Per the germline V gene, CDR1 is LNHDA and CDR2 is SQIVND (reference sequence). The CDR3 protein is CASSIRTLAGGNTIYF. CDR3 bases: TGTGCCAGTAGTATAAGGACTCTGGCGGGCGGAAACACCATATATTTT.

In its sample, this clone was seen a few times. This chain uses TRBV6-5 with TRBJ1-2; D call uncertain. V lost 0 bases and J 0 bases, leaving 11 bases between the germline ends. The CDR3 covers 16 residues. Germline V gene lookup returns CDR1 MNHEY and CDR2 SVGAGI. The CDR3 nucleotides read TGTGCCAGCAGTTACTCATATTGGGAACCTAACTATGGCTACACCTTC. Its protein is CASSYSYWEPNYGYTF.

As to this clone: Other DNA sequences in this specimen translate into the identical CDR3. This chain joins TRBV11-2 and TRBJ1-1; D gene uncertain. This CDR3 contains 12 residues. Germline-derived CDR1 and CDR2 are SGHAT and FQNNGV. V lost 2 bases and J 10 bases, leaving 11 bases between the germline ends. The CDR3 region has the DNA TGTGCCAGCAGCTTAAATGGCAGGCGAGCTTTCTTT. This sequence encodes CASSLNGRRAFF.

This chain links TRBV5-8 with TRBJ2-5; 12 positions agree with TRBD2. The CDR3 has 16 residues. V lost 4 bases to trimming and J lost 0 bases; unmatched junction nucleotides: 4. The germline CDR1 and CDR2 sequences are SGHTS and YDEGEE. The DNA for the CDR3 is TGTGCCAGCAGCCCCTGGACTAGCGGGGACCAAGAGACCCAGTACTTC. This encodes CASSPWTSGDQETQYF.

The chain recombines TRBV6-1 with TRBJ1-1; D is unclear. The CDR3 totals 14 residues. Germline CDR1 reads MNHNS; CDR2 reads SASEGT. V gave up 3 bases and J gave up 4 bases, with 12 bases separating them. Written as DNA, the CDR3 is TGTGCCAGCAGTGACCCCGTCGAGGCCACTGAAGCTTTCTTT. Its protein is CASSDPVEATEAFF.

This clone was seen more than once but under ten times. The genes are TRBV29-1 and TRBJ1-5, with TRBD1 as a possible D gene (6 bases). With 6 bases removed from V and 2 bases from J, the gap between germline ends came to 11 bases. Germline V lookup: CDR1 SQVTM, CDR2 ANQGSEA. The CDR3 spans 13 residues. The CDR3 DNA follows: TGCAGCGTATCGAAGGGGGGCAATCAGCCCCAGCATTTT. Translation: CSVSKGGNQPQHF.

The sample holds one count of this clone. The CDR3: CASSSRQGFGEAFF. CDR3 bases: TGTGCCAGCAGCAGCCGACAGGGTTTCGGTGAAGCTTTCTTT. The chain recombines TRBV11-3 with TRBJ1-1; TRBD1 matches 7 bases. Germline loops: CDR1 SGHNT, CDR2 YENEEA. V lost 5 bases to trimming and J lost 7 bases; unmatched junction nucleotides: 10. CDR3 length: 14 residues.

The V and J genes are TRBV19 and TRBJ2-7; D assignment may be TRBD1 or TRBD2 (7 bases each). Trimming cost V 10 bases and J 0 bases, with 19 bases left between them. This CDR3 comprises 15 residues. CDR1 and CDR2 (germline): LNHDA, SQIVND (reference sequence). The CDR3 coding sequence is TGTGCCACTTCCAGGGGGGGGGACCTCTCCTACGAGCAGTACTTC. This gives the protein CATSRGGDLSYEQYF.

This chain uses TRBV5-1 with TRBJ1-1; weak D call: TRBD1 (5 bases). CDR1 and CDR2 (germline): SGHRS, YFSETQ. Deletions cut 7 bases from V and 7 bases from J, with 11 bases between. The CDR3 has 11 residues. Here the CDR3 DNA reads TGCGCCAGCCAAACCGGGGGTGAAGCTTTCTTT. Amino acid sequence: CASQTGGEAFF.

CDR3 nucleotide sequence: TGTGCCAGCAGCAAACTAACGCAGGGAAGGGTTTCCTCCTACGAGCAGTACTTC. Translating it yields CASSKLTQGRVSSYEQYF. The genes are TRBV11-3 and TRBJ2-7; a weak D match, TRBD1 (5 bases). V lost 5 bases and J 0 bases, leaving 23 bases between the germline ends. The CDR3 sequence is 18 residues long. In germline, CDR1 is SGHNT, CDR2 YENEEA.

The chain has TRBV10-3 and TRBJ1-5; 7 bases are a match to TRBD1. Unmatched junction bases numbered 8, after V lost 0 bases and J lost 6 bases. CDR3 length: 16 amino acids. Per the germline V gene, CDR1 is ENHRY and CDR2 is SYGVKD. In DNA form, the CDR3 reads TGTGCCATCAGTGAGTCGAGGACAGGTGGTAGTCAGCCCCAGCATTTT. Protein product: CAISESRTGGSQPQHF.

This rearrangement joins TRBV6-4 to TRBJ2-3; 9 nucleotides agree with TRBD2. The CDR3 is 15 residues long. Germline V gene sequence: CDR1 MRHNA, CDR2 SNTAGT. Trimming at V came to 3 bases and at J to 2 bases, leaving 3 bases not matched to a gene. The CDR3 is CASSDSSGDTDTQYF. In DNA form, the CDR3 reads TGTGCCAGCAGTGATTCTAGCGGGGACACAGATACGCAGTATTTT.

The V and J genes are TRBV5-1 and TRBJ1-3, with no clear D. CDR1 and CDR2 (germline): SGHRS, YFSETQ. This CDR3 has 14 amino acids. Trimming took off 5 bases at V and 0 bases at J, with 9 bases between the two ends. The CDR3 sequence: CASRPTLSGNTIYF. For the CDR3, the DNA is TGCGCCAGCAGGCCTACACTCTCTGGAAACACCATATATTTT.

V usage is TRBV24-1 and J usage is TRBJ2-7; D is perhaps TRBD2 (6 bases). This CDR3 has 14 amino acids. The V and J ends lost 6 bases and 0 bases respectively, with 11 bases between them. The germline V gene has CDR1 KGHDR and CDR2 SFDVKD. In nucleotides, the CDR3 is TGTGCCACCAGTCGGGATAGCGGCTCCTACGAGCAGTACGTC. Protein: CATSRDSGSYEQYV.

This chain connects TRBV29-1 to TRBJ1-1; a weak D match, TRBD1 (5 bases). Deletions cut 5 bases from V and 4 bases from J, with 17 bases between. Germline V gene lookup returns CDR1 SQVTM and CDR2 ANQGSEA. The CDR3 is 14 residues long. The CDR3 bases are TGCAGCGTTCGACAGCAGGACGACGGCACTGAAGCTTTCTTT. Amino acid sequence: CSVRQQDDGTEAFF.

The rearrangement uses TRBV18 and TRBJ2-7; D is undetermined. The CDR3 runs 16 residues. Germline assignment: CDR1 KGHSH and CDR2 LQKENI. V lost 4 bases to trimming and J lost 2 bases, with 18 bases between them. The CDR3, as DNA: TGTGCCAGCTCACGCGCCGGACGAACCCGCCCCTACGAGCAGTACTTC. Encoded protein: CASSRAGRTRPYEQYF.

The gene calls are TRBV5-1 and TRBJ1-4; TRBD1 agrees at 8 bases. This CDR3 contains 13 residues. J lost 5 bases, V lost 7 bases, and 4 bases had no gene match. Germline loops: CDR1 SGHRS, CDR2 YFSETQ. The CDR3 region has the DNA TGCGCCAGCGGGACAGGCACGAATGAAAAACTGTTTTTT. Protein product: CASGTGTNEKLFF.

This chain uses TRBV6-1 with TRBJ2-7; TRBD2 agrees at 12 bases. This CDR3 has 14 amino acids. With 2 bases clipped from V and 11 bases from J, the junction kept 7 bases outside the gene matches. Germline CDR1 is MNHNS and CDR2 is SASEGT. The CDR3 DNA is TGTGCCAGCAGTGAAAGGGGACTAGCGGGTAACAAGTACGTC. Its translation is CASSERGLAGNKYV.